This TCR beta chain was documented in a study of cytomegalovirus exposure and HLA in healthy donors. Whole-study results and caveats: Rare sequences made up most TCRs, while some public TCRs were found in many donors.

This table comes from immunoSEQ multiplex PCR, and its TCRdb copy is limited to in-frame clones, with some not included. The sample shows under 150,000 clones, around 87% of them seen only once. Concerning this clone: The target antigen is unknown.

These donors were members of the roughly 130-subject validation cohort, a group separate from the roughly 670-subject first cohort. The ends were cut back, 0 bases at V and 0 bases at J, with 7 bases in the middle. The CDR3 is made up of 16 amino acids. From germline, CDR1 is SGHDT and CDR2 YYEEEE. Sequencing input: PBMCs. The origin of this receptor is a man between 18 and 35 years old in good health and CMV-seropositive. V usage is TRBV5-6 and J usage is TRBJ1-6; D is undetermined. CDR3: CASSLGPSSYNSPLHF. The CDR3 DNA is TGTGCCAGCAGCTTGGGCCCGAGCTCCTATAATTCACCCCTCCACTTT. Looking up the rest from reference TRBV5-6 and TRBJ1-6 gives the full variable domain: DAGVTQSPTHLIKTRGQQVTLRCSPKSGHDTVSWYQQALGQGPQFIFQYYEEEERQRGNFPDRFSGHQFPNYSSELNVNALLLGDSALYLCASSLGPSSYNSPLHFGNGTRLTVT.